Below are 20 T cell receptor beta chains sequenced from a single sample in a study of graft-versus-host responses after intestinal transplantation. Their recognized antigens are unknown. The table came from immunoSEQ multiplex PCR; TCRdb's copy has only in-frame clones and leaves some out. The sample lists approximately 90,000 clones; around 80% were seen once. This specimen was unstimulated CD4+ T cells sorted from spleen or lymph node cells, taken before intestinal transplant. The receptors stem from a human donor who received an intestinal transplant.

The chain links TRBV5-6 to TRBJ1-2; possible D gene TRBD1, 6 bases. CDR3 size: 16 residues. Between the trimmed V and J ends, which lost 1 base and 4 bases, there was a span of 17 bases. Germline V lookup: CDR1 SGHDT, CDR2 YYEEEE. The CDR3 DNA sequence: TGTGCCAGCAGCTTGCCCGGGACACAAGACCTCTATGGCTACACCTTC. Protein product: CASSLPGTQDLYGYTF.

The genes are TRBV28 and TRBJ2-7; tentatively, D is TRBD1 (6 bases). The germline gives CDR1 MDHEN, CDR2 SYDVKM. The CDR3 spans 12 residues. The V and J ends lost 8 bases and 2 bases respectively, with 10 bases between them. The DNA of the CDR3 is TGTGCCAGCCGAGGGGGACCCTACGAGCAGTACTTC. This encodes CASRGGPYEQYF.

This chain uses TRBV19 with TRBJ1-6, with 7 bases that match TRBD1. Germline values: CDR1 LNHDA, CDR2 SQIVND (reference sequence). CDR3 length equals 15 residues. Germline trimming cut 2 bases from V and 7 bases from J; bases unmatched to any gene: 5. CDR3 residues: CASSIQQGGNSPLHF. CDR3 DNA: TGTGCCAGTAGTATACAGCAAGGGGGCAATTCACCCCTCCACTTT.

The CDR3 coding sequence is TGTGCCAGCACGGGAGGGGACCTTGGAAACACCATATATTTT. Translated, it gives CASTGGDLGNTIYF. V is TRBV6-1 and J is TRBJ1-3, with D perhaps TRBD1 (5 bases). V lost 7 bases and J lost 3, with 13 bases in between. There are 14 residues in the CDR3. Germline values: CDR1 MNHNS, CDR2 SASEGT.

Concerning this clone: Different DNA sequences within this sample yield the same CDR3. V and J are TRBV9 and TRBJ2-3; 7 nucleotides line up with TRBD2. The germline CDR1 and CDR2 sequences are SGDLS and YYNGEE. The CDR3 is 15 residues long. Trimming removed 0 bases from V and 1 base from J; junction bases left unmatched: 2. The CDR3 reads CASSVGGRGTDTQYF. CDR3 DNA: TGTGCCAGCAGCGTAGGTGGGAGGGGCACAGATACGCAGTATTTT.

The rearrangement uses TRBV4-2 and TRBJ2-3; unclear D gene. V was shortened by 1 base and J by 3 bases, with 8 bases between the two germline ends. Germline assignment: CDR1 LGHNA and CDR2 YNFKEQ. This CDR3 is 14 amino acids long. The CDR3 nucleotides read TGTGCCAGCAGCCAAGGGCTAGTAACAGATACGCAGTATTTT. Translated: CASSQGLVTDTQYF.

The V gene is TRBV18, the J gene TRBJ2-5, with TRBD2 matching 8 bases. The trim removed 3 bases at V and 5 bases at J, leaving 5 bases unmatched. Germline CDR1 is KGHSH and CDR2 is LQKENI. This CDR3 has 14 amino acids. For the CDR3, the DNA is TGTGCCAGCTCACCTATAGCGGGAAGGGAGACCCAGTACTTC. Encoded protein: CASSPIAGRETQYF.

The chain employs TRBV7-6 and TRBJ2-5; D remains ambiguous. The CDR3 covers 16 residues. V gave up 1 base and J gave up 2 bases, with 14 bases separating them. Germline lookup yields CDR1 SGHVS and CDR2 FNYEAQ. The CDR3 sequence is CASSLESAAVQETQYF. In DNA form, the CDR3 reads TGTGCCAGCAGCTTAGAGTCGGCGGCGGTACAAGAGACCCAGTACTTC. Variable domain in full (rest from reference TRBV7-6 and TRBJ2-5): GAGVSQSPRYKVTKRGQDVALRCDPISGHVSLYWYRQALGQGPEFLTYFNYEAQQDKSGLPNDRFSAERPEGSISTLTIQRTEQRDSAMYRCASSLESAAVQETQYFGPGTRLLVL.

This clone was recorded once. At one end, the junction sequence differs from germline, possibly due to a read error. The chain uses TRBV5-1 and TRBJ2-5; 8 bases line up with TRBD2. This CDR3 is built from 15 residues. CDR1 is SGHRS and CDR2 is YFSETQ in the germline V gene. CDR3 nucleotide sequence: TGTGCCAGCAGCTTTTTACTAGCGGAGCGGGAGACCCAGTACTTC. Amino acid sequence: CASSFLLAERETQYF.

This chain connects TRBV6-5 to TRBJ2-5; 11 bases map to TRBD2. The germline gives CDR1 MNHEY, CDR2 SVGAGI. CDR3 length: 16 amino acids. J was trimmed by 9 bases and V by 2 bases; bases with no gene match: 11. The CDR3 sequence: CASSYTDVAGGSAQYF. Written as DNA, the CDR3 is TGTGCCAGCAGTTACACTGACGTAGCGGGGGGGTCGGCCCAGTACTTC.

The chain employs TRBV9 and TRBJ2-7; 14 bases fit TRBD2. CDR3 length: 18 residues. V lost 0 bases to trimming and J lost 5 bases; unmatched junction nucleotides: 10. Per germline, CDR1 SGDLS and CDR2 YYNGEE. The CDR3 sequence: CASSVAGTSGGRLDEQYF. The CDR3 coding sequence is TGTGCCAGCAGCGTAGCCGGGACTAGCGGGGGAAGATTAGACGAGCAGTACTTC.

The rearrangement uses TRBV4-2 and TRBJ2-1; possible D gene TRBD2, 5 bases. Germline V lookup: CDR1 LGHNA, CDR2 YNFKEQ. This CDR3 has 19 amino acids. Trimming took off 4 bases at V and 0 bases at J, with 22 bases between the two ends. The CDR3 coding sequence is TGTGCCAGCAGCCCCTCTTTGGTTGGCGGGCTTAGCTCCTACAATGAGCAGTTCTTC. Its protein is CASSPSLVGGLSSYNEQFF.

This chain connects TRBV19 to TRBJ2-3, with D possibly matching TRBD2 (6 bases). The CDR3 length is 15 residues. Per the germline V gene, CDR1 is LNHDA and CDR2 is SQIVND (reference sequence). V was pared by 3 bases and J by 0 bases, with 10 bases between. CDR3 coding DNA: TGTGCCAGTAGTATGGGGAGCGGGAGCACAGATACGCAGTATTTT. As protein: CASSMGSGSTDTQYF.

The chain joins TRBV6-5 to TRBJ2-1, with D possibly being TRBD1 (6 bases). This CDR3 is built from 14 residues. Germline V gene sequence: CDR1 MNHEY, CDR2 SVGAGI. Deletions cut 3 bases from V and 7 bases from J, with 13 bases between. CDR3 DNA: TGTGCCAGCAGTTATTTACTGGGGGCGAATGAGCAGTTCTTC. Protein product: CASSYLLGANEQFF.

The CDR3 bases are TGTGCCAGCAGGTCCGGGGACAATAGCAATCAGCCCCAGCATTTT. As protein: CASRSGDNSNQPQHF. This chain joins TRBV2 and TRBJ1-5; a weak D match, TRBD1 (6 bases). The CDR3 spans 15 residues. V was shortened by 6 bases and J by 0 bases, with 12 bases between the two germline ends. CDR1 and CDR2 (germline): SNHLY, FYNNEI.

The chain combines TRBV2 with TRBJ2-3, with 11 positions matching TRBD1. V was pared by 4 bases and J by 4 bases, with 4 bases of the junction left unmatched. Germline values: CDR1 SNHLY, CDR2 FYNNEI. CDR3 length equals 15 residues. The CDR3 reads CASSVQGQGADTQYF. The CDR3 nucleotides read TGTGCCAGCAGTGTCCAGGGACAGGGGGCAGATACGCAGTATTTT.

The chain carries TRBV6-5 and TRBJ1-6, with TRBD1 matching over 7 bases. Germline V lookup: CDR1 MNHEY, CDR2 SVGAGI. With V trimmed by 6 bases and J by 6 bases, 5 bases remained unmatched. This CDR3 spans 14 amino acids. The CDR3 DNA reads as TGTGCCAGCAGGTGGACAGGCGTTAATTCACCCCTCCACTTT. Protein: CASRWTGVNSPLHF.

The gene calls are TRBV5-6 and TRBJ1-2; D not certain. There are 14 residues in the CDR3. Germline V gene lookup returns CDR1 SGHDT and CDR2 YYEEEE. Trimming removed 4 bases from V and 3 bases from J, with 13 bases in between. The DNA of the CDR3 is TGTGCCAGCAGCAATACGGACGGGGACTATGGCTACACCTTC. This sequence encodes CASSNTDGDYGYTF. Filled out from reference TRBV5-6 and TRBJ1-2, the complete variable domain reads DAGVTQSPTHLIKTRGQQVTLRCSPKSGHDTVSWYQQALGQGPQFIFQYYEEEERQRGNFPDRFSGHQFPNYSSELNVNALLLGDSALYLCASSNTDGDYGYTFGSGTRLTVV.

V is TRBV10-3 and J is TRBJ2-5; 8 bases match TRBD2. V dropped 2 bases and J dropped 5; count of bases not matched to a gene: 7. The CDR3 sequence is 15 residues long. CDR1 ENHRY and CDR2 SYGVKD come from the germline V gene. The CDR3 here is CAISEPGLGTETQYF. The CDR3 nucleotides are TGTGCCATCAGTGAGCCGGGACTAGGCACGGAGACCCAGTACTTC.

CDR3 nucleotides: TGTGCCAGCAGCCCAGAGTTCGGAACTAGCGAAACCTACGAGCAGTACTTC. Its translation: CASSPEFGTSETYEQYF. The rearrangement links TRBV9 to TRBJ2-7; 7 bases fit TRBD2. The CDR3 length is 17 residues. Germline loops: CDR1 SGDLS, CDR2 YYNGEE. J gave up 2 bases and V 4 bases, and 15 bases lay outside the gene matches. Full variable domain (remainder filled in from reference TRBV9 and TRBJ2-7): DSGVTQTPKHLITATGQRVTLRCSPRSGDLSVYWYQQSLDQGLQFLIQYYNGEERAKGNILERFSAQQFPDLHSELNLSSLELGDSALYFCASSPEFGTSETYEQYFGPGTRLTVT.